A selection of T cell receptor beta chains follows, all from one sample in a study of OX40 agonist ivuxolimab in advanced cancers. Sequencing was performed with immunoSEQ multiplex PCR; in TCRdb, only in-frame clones are kept and a portion is missing. The sample includes about 53,000 clones, 84% seen only once; the top ten take roughly 4.5%. The sample was CD4+ or CD8+ T cells sorted from blood, taken in a trial of the OX40 agonist ivuxolimab. These receptors were obtained from an adult with an advanced solid tumor such as melanoma, head and neck, liver or kidney cancer. The CDR3 runs from the conserved cysteine through the conserved F or W. D genes are given only for firm matches. Part of the rows lack a size; the others show once, few, many or a class for expanded clones.

clone_size,j_call,v_call,d_call,cdr3_aa,cdr3_nt
.,TRBJ1-2,TRBV5-1,.,CASSLVGTNYGYTF,TGCGCCAGCAGCTTGGTGGGGACTAACTATGGCTACACCTTC
.,TRBJ2-6,TRBV19,.,CASSTWTVSGGANVLTF,TGTGCCAGTAGTACATGGACAGTCAGCGGTGGGGCCAACGTCCTGACTTTC
few,TRBJ2-6,TRBV5-4,.,CASSSETSGANVLTF,TGTGCCAGCAGCTCCGAGACCTCTGGGGCCAACGTCCTGACTTTC
medium-sized,TRBJ2-6,TRBV29-1,.,CSVGGRGNSGANVLTF,TGCAGCGTTGGGGGGCGTGGGAACTCTGGGGCCAACGTCCTGACTTTC
.,TRBJ2-1,TRBV5-4,TRBD2,CASRPETSGISFSEQFF,TGTGCCAGCAGACCAGAGACTAGCGGGATCTCATTTAGTGAGCAGTTCTTC
.,TRBJ2-5,TRBV19,TRBD1,CASSLPGQGSQETQYF,TGTGCCAGTAGTTTACCGGGACAGGGGAGCCAAGAGACCCAGTACTTC
.,TRBJ1-4,TRBV7-9,.,CASSEGQTNEKLFF,TGTGCCAGCAGCGAAGGACAGACTAATGAAAAACTGTTTTTT
.,TRBJ2-7,TRBV6-6,.,CASSFPAGYEQYF,TGTGCCAGCAGTTTCCCCGCGGGTTACGAGCAGTACTTC
.,TRBJ2-7,TRBV11-3,TRBD1,CASSLAGTGVYEQYF,TGTGCCAGCAGCCTCGCAGGGACAGGGGTCTACGAGCAGTACTTC
.,TRBJ1-5,TRBV2,TRBD1,CASSRTGENQPQHF,TGTGCCAGCAGTAGGACAGGGGAAAATCAGCCCCAGCATTTT
.,TRBJ2-7,TRBV27,.,CASSFGDRYEQYF,TGTGCCAGCAGTTTTGGGGACCGCTACGAGCAGTACTTC
.,TRBJ2-3,TRBV29-1,.,CSVEGRAGWTDTQYF,TGCAGCGTTGAAGGGCGGGCAGGGTGGACAGATACGCAGTATTTT
once,TRBJ1-3,TRBV6-1,TRBD1,CASSTGTAGNTIYF,TGTGCCAGCAGTACCGGGACAGCTGGAAACACCATATATTTT
.,TRBJ1-4,TRBV4-3,.,CASSQDRRAVEKLFF,TGCGCCAGCAGCCAAGATCGCAGGGCCGTTGAAAAACTGTTTTTT
.,TRBJ2-1,TRBV14,.,CASSQERVRQFF,TGTGCCAGCAGCCAAGAAAGGGTTCGGCAGTTCTTC
.,TRBJ2-7,TRBV11-2,.,CASSFVAGTYEQYF,TGTGCCAGCAGCTTTGTGGCAGGGACCTACGAGCAGTACTTC
.,TRBJ1-1,TRBV7-6,TRBD1,CASSAGQERKAFF,TGTGCCAGCAGCGCGGGACAGGAGAGAAAAGCTTTCTTT
.,TRBJ1-2,TRBV4-3,.,CASSQASGQKGYTF,TGCGCCAGCAGCCAAGCGTCGGGACAAAAAGGCTACACCTTC
few,TRBJ2-3,TRBV7-6,TRBD2,CASSLAWETSGSTDTQYF,TGTGCCAGCAGCCTAGCATGGGAGACTAGCGGATCCACAGATACGCAGTATTTT
few,TRBJ2-2,TRBV18,.,CASSPEPNTGELFF,TGTGCCAGCTCACCTGAGCCGAACACCGGGGAGCTGTTTTTT
.,TRBJ2-5,TRBV10-2,TRBD2,CASSESGLAVETQYF,TGCGCCAGCAGTGAGTCTGGACTAGCGGTGGAGACCCAGTACTTC
once,TRBJ1-3,TRBV19,TRBD1,CASSMGTAFSGNTIYF,TGTGCCAGTAGTATGGGGACAGCCTTCTCTGGAAACACCATATATTTT
.,TRBJ1-4,TRBV7-2,TRBD1,CASSQWTGTGEKLFF,TGTGCCAGCAGCCAGTGGACGGGGACAGGTGAAAAACTGTTTTTT
.,TRBJ2-1,TRBV5-4,.,CASSFGSPSYNEQFF,TGTGCCAGCAGCTTCGGGAGCCCGTCCTACAATGAGCAGTTCTTC
.,TRBJ2-7,TRBV11-3,TRBD1,CASSWGQDYEQYF,TGTGCCAGCAGCTGGGGACAGGACTACGAGCAGTACTTC
.,TRBJ1-2,TRBV6-1,.,CASSPVSRVSGYTF,TGTGCCAGCAGTCCCGTTAGTAGGGTGAGCGGCTACACCTTC
few,TRBJ2-7,TRBV10-1,.,CASSLTGKPQYF,TGCGCCAGCAGTCTCACGGGGAAGCCGCAGTACTTC
.,TRBJ2-7,TRBV28,.,CASSPTARGYEQYF,TGTGCCAGCAGTCCTACCGCCAGGGGTTACGAGCAGTACTTC
.,TRBJ1-4,TRBV5-1,TRBD1,CASSIKGGQTNEKLFF,TGCGCCAGCAGCATCAAGGGGGGACAGACGAATGAAAAACTGTTTTTT
.,TRBJ2-5,TRBV2,TRBD2,CASSEYGLAGQETQYF,TGTGCCAGCAGTGAATACGGACTAGCGGGCCAAGAGACCCAGTACTTC
.,TRBJ2-5,TRBV14,TRBD2,CASSQERGLAGETQYF,TGTGCCAGCAGCCAAGAACGCGGACTAGCGGGGGAGACCCAGTACTTC
few,TRBJ2-1,TRBV11-3,.,CASSLVRGDNEQFF,TGTGCCAGCAGTTTGGTCAGGGGCGACAATGAGCAGTTCTTC
once,TRBJ2-1,TRBV7-6,.,CASSWGMVGSEGEQFF,TGTGCCAGCAGCTGGGGAATGGTCGGGAGCGAGGGTGAGCAGTTCTTC
.,TRBJ2-3,TRBV11-3,TRBD2,CASSYGLAELTDTQYF,TGTGCCAGCAGCTACGGACTAGCGGAACTCACAGATACGCAGTATTTT
once,TRBJ2-5,TRBV7-8,TRBD2,CASSLELGTTQETQYF,TGTGCCAGCAGCTTAGAACTCGGGACTACCCAAGAGACCCAGTACTTC
.,TRBJ2-5,TRBV18,TRBD2,CASSPGGGTTQETQYF,TGTGCCAGCTCACCAGGTGGTGGGACTACCCAAGAGACCCAGTACTTC
.,TRBJ2-3,TRBV5-6,TRBD2,CASSLRASGGGTQYF,TGTGCCAGCAGCCTGAGGGCTAGCGGAGGAGGTACGCAGTATTTT
.,TRBJ1-5,TRBV7-8,TRBD1,CASSFSAGRGRQPQHF,TGTGCCAGCAGCTTTAGCGCCGGGAGGGGGCGTCAGCCCCAGCATTTT
.,TRBJ2-3,TRBV6-4,.,CASSPGVGGTDTQYF,TGTGCCAGCAGCCCCGGGGTAGGAGGCACAGATACGCAGTATTTT
.,TRBJ2-5,TRBV29-1,.,CSVEEGAWETQYF,TGCAGCGTTGAGGAGGGGGCTTGGGAGACCCAATACTTC
.,TRBJ2-7,TRBV11-3,.,CASSGNYEQYF,TGTGCCAGCAGCGGTAACTACGAGCAGTACTTC
few,TRBJ2-1,TRBV10-1,TRBD2,CASSAASGHNEQFF,TGCGCCAGCAGTGCGGCTAGCGGTCATAATGAGCAGTTCTTC
.,TRBJ1-3,TRBV5-1,.,CASSSQGAGNTIYF,TGCGCCAGCAGCTCGCAGGGAGCTGGAAACACCATATATTTT
.,TRBJ2-7,TRBV27,.,CASSLRSGLSSYEQYF,TGTGCCAGCAGTTTACGGAGCGGGCTGAGCTCCTACGAGCAGTACTTC
once,TRBJ2-6,TRBV5-1,.,CASSFEGDLSGANVLTF,TGCGCCAGCAGCTTTGAGGGGGATCTCTCTGGGGCCAACGTCCTGACTTTC
.,TRBJ2-7,TRBV4-1,TRBD2,CASSPGGLGASGSGRSYEQYF,TGCGCCAGCAGCCCGGGAGGCCTAGGGGCTAGCGGGAGCGGGAGATCCTACGAGCAGTACTTC
.,TRBJ2-5,TRBV19,.,CASSIDGGGRHYF,TGTGCCAGTAGTATAGATGGGGGAGGCCGACATTACTTC
.,TRBJ2-3,TRBV27,.,CASSLGGSTDTQYF,TGTGCCAGCAGTTTAGGCGGATCCACAGATACGCAGTATTTT
.,TRBJ2-7,TRBV30,.,CALAALHNEQYF,TGTGCACTTGCGGCTCTCCATAACGAGCAGTACTTC